This T cell receptor (beta chain) stems from a study of cytomegalovirus exposure and HLA in healthy donors. General study points: Rarity characterized most TCR sequences, yet some public TCRs appeared in many donors. One variant, a missense change in DCLRE1C, was linked in a later analysis to TCR beta V- and J-gene trimming.

Primers included in the PCR were 60 Vbeta and 13 Jbeta primers. Here immunoSEQ multiplex PCR was the method, and the copy in TCRdb shows in-frame clones only, minus some. The data show about 76,000 clones, over 65% seen once. Turning to this clone: Its specificity is not known.

CDR1 and CDR2 (germline): SGDLS, YYNGEE. The length of the CDR3 is 15 residues. Trimming removed 3 bases from V and 2 bases from J; junction bases left unmatched: 4. The clonotype comes from a woman between 35 and 50 years old in good health and CMV-seropositive. The sample consisted of PBMCs. V is TRBV9 and J is TRBJ2-3, with 9 bases aligning to TRBD2. CDR3 in DNA: TGTGCCAGCAGCGCAGCGGGGGGCCTCACAGATACGCAGTATTTT. Protein: CASSAAGGLTDTQYF.